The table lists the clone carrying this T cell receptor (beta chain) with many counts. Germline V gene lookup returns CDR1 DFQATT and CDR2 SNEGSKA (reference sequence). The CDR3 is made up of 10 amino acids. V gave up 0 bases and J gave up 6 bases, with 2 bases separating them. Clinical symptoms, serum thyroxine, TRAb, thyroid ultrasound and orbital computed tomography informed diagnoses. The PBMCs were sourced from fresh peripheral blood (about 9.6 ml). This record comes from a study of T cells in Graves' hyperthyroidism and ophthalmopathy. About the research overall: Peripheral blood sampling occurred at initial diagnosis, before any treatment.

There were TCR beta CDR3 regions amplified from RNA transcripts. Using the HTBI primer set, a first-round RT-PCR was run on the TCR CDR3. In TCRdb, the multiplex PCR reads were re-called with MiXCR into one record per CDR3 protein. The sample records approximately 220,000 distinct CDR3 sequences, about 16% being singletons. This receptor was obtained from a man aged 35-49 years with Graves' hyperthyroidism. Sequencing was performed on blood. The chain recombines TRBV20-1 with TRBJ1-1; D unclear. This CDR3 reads CSAREAEAFF. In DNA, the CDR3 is TGCAGTGCTAGAGAGGCTGAAGCTTTCTTT.